The following is a T cell receptor beta chain sequence with its context. The use of a sample-barcoded 5' primer and a J-beta primer mix characterized a second PCR of roughly 7 to 12 cycles. Through a template-switch adaptor with 12 random nucleotides, each cDNA molecule received a tag. Each CDR3 protein gets one entry after TCRdb re-called the 5' RACE reads with MiXCR. Here the sample spans about 780,000 distinct CDR3 sequences, 62% being singletons. These data are taken from a study of blood T cells in healthy people across ages. Germline values: CDR1 DFQATT, CDR2 SNEGSKA (reference sequence). J lost 4 bases, V lost 0 bases, and 3 bases had no gene match. This CDR3 region has 14 residues. The donors, healthy Caucasians from Russia, were aged roughly 6 to 95. In each sample, at least 6.5 million PBMCs were isolated.

The V call is TRBV20-1, the J call TRBJ1-5; the match to TRBD1 covers 7 bases. The source is a man between 25 and 39 years old in good health. Sequencing was done on a sample of blood. CDR3 sequence reads: CSAREGTANQPQHF. The CDR3, as DNA: TGCAGTGCTAGAGAAGGGACAGCTAATCAGCCCCAGCATTTT.